The 5 T cell receptor beta chains reported below all come from one sample, sequenced in a study of shared clonotypes between healthy human individuals (dated by TCRdb to between 2020 and 2021). Library preparation was by the immunoSEQ multiplex PCR assay. In its TCRdb copy, this immuneACCESS table keeps in-frame sequences only and misses some clones. Where compared with another copy, unresolved V genes explain less than half of these, and the others have no known cause. The sample yields about 2 million clones; 85% to 95% were counted once. The ten largest clones take up 0.13% of the sample. The specimen sequenced was naive CD4+ T cells sorted from blood. The cell subset or site label on this specimen signifies: CD45RA+ positively selected. Receptors originate from a man between 18 and 35 years old in good health.

This sequence joins TRBV9 and TRBJ2-1, with D possibly TRBD2 on 5 matching bases. The CDR3 extends over 15 amino acids. CDR1 and CDR2 from the germline V gene are SGDLS and YYNGEE. With 0 bases removed from V and 6 bases from J, the gap between germline ends came to 13 bases. The CDR3 DNA follows: TGTGCCAGCAGCGTAGAGGTCAGAGGGCCCAATGAGCAGTTCTTC. Translation: CASSVEVRGPNEQFF.

The gene calls are TRBV6-5 and TRBJ1-2; 7 bases line up with TRBD1. The germline V gene has CDR1 MNHEY and CDR2 SVGAGI. V gave up 7 bases and J gave up 7 bases; unmatched junction bases: 6. This CDR3 is built from 12 residues. Here the CDR3 reads CASIGTDSGYTF. The DNA for the CDR3 is TGTGCCAGCATCGGGACAGACTCTGGCTACACCTTC.

The V call is TRBV27, the J call TRBJ1-2; D perhaps matches TRBD1 (5 bases). V was pared by 5 bases and J by 5 bases, with 15 bases between. CDR1 is MNHEY and CDR2 is SMNVEV in the germline V gene (reference sequence). The CDR3 is 14 amino acids. This CDR3 reads CASSVTPGRYGYTF. The CDR3 DNA follows: TGTGCCAGCAGTGTCACTCCGGGACGTTATGGCTACACCTTC.

V is TRBV28 and J is TRBJ1-2; weak D call: TRBD1 (5 bases). This CDR3 is 14 amino acids long. Germline V gene data show CDR1 as MDHEN and CDR2 as SYDVKM. V lost 6 bases and J 0 bases, leaving 11 bases between the germline ends. This CDR3 reads CASRGAGANYGYTF. In DNA, the CDR3 is TGTGCCAGCAGAGGGGCAGGTGCTAACTATGGCTACACCTTC.

The V gene is TRBV30, the J gene TRBJ1-2; D ambiguous. This CDR3 is built from 14 residues. CDR1 and CDR2 (germline): GTSNPN, SVGIG (reference sequence). V was shortened by 2 bases and J by 3 bases, with 13 bases between the two germline ends. In DNA form, the CDR3 reads TGTGCCTGGAGTCCCGGCGGTCTTTACTATGGCTACACCTTC. It specifies CAWSPGGLYYGYTF.